This T cell receptor beta chain was sequenced during a study of response to subunit inactivated influenza vaccine. The CDR3 has 14 amino acids. Germline V gives CDR1 MNHNS, CDR2 SASEGT. Trimming removed 6 bases at V and 7 bases at J, with 15 bases between. This clonotype has a handful of counts. Antigen unknown. TCRdb passed the RT-PCR reads through MiXCR, listing each CDR3 protein once. The sample lists under 800,000 distinct CDR3 sequences; over 11% were seen once. Study outcomes and limitations: T cells newly recruited by each seasonal influenza vaccination are few, the authors suggested.

The chain carries TRBV6-1 and TRBJ1-4; D is perhaps TRBD1 (5 bases). This sequence originates from a man in his fifties or sixties who received an inactivated influenza vaccine. This sample comprised PBMCs from blood, obtained around 15 days before vaccination. The CDR3 DNA reads as TGTGCCAGCAGCTCGGGGGAGGGAGCTGAAAAACTGTTTTTT. It yields the protein CASSSGEGAEKLFF.